This T cell receptor (beta chain) appears in the sequencing data of a study of blood T cell repertoires in COVID-19. On the study more broadly: The origin of the acute and convalescent COVID-19 samples was the United States, Italy and Spain.

Losses at the gene ends were 5 bases for V and 4 bases for J; bases not matched to a gene: 9. This CDR3 is built from 16 residues. The germline V gene has CDR1 PRHDT and CDR2 FYEKMQ (reference sequence). This clone was seen just once. In the original workflow: Reference gene primer amplification yielded estimated nucleated cell counts. Sequencing was performed with immunoSEQ multiplex PCR; in TCRdb, only in-frame clones are kept and a portion is missing. V, J and clone size are those of that table, while D and trimming were read from the DNA. The sample contains about 260,000 clones, around 86% of which appear only once.

The V and J genes are TRBV13 and TRBJ2-1, with 9 bases lining up with TRBD2. Sequenced sample: peripheral blood. The receptor was isolated from a man aged 18 to 30 with active or convalescent COVID-19. The CDR3 is CASSNPGTSSYNEQFF. The CDR3 bases are TGTGCCAGCAGCAATCCCGGGACTAGCTCTTACAATGAGCAGTTCTTC. The whole variable domain, remainder taken from reference TRBV13 and TRBJ2-1, is AAGVIQSPRHLIKEKRETATLKCYPIPRHDTVYWYQQGPGQDPQFLISFYEKMQSDKGSIPDRFSAQQFSDYHSELNMSSLELGDSALYFCASSNPGTSSYNEQFFGPGTRLTVL.